The clone carrying this TCR beta chain was observed a handful of times. Described time point: newly diagnosed GD, antithyroid drugs for less than 3 months. The authors made the TCR library using RNA they extracted from PBMCs. Library construction for TCR beta used iRepertoire HTBI primers and Arm-PCR of CDR3 regions. Using its own MiXCR run on the multiplex PCR reads, TCRdb lists one record per CDR3 protein. The sample lists 680,000 or so distinct CDR3 sequences, around 15% occurring once. Germline V gene data show CDR1 as SQVTM and CDR2 as ANQGSEA. Trimming pared 4 bases from V and 0 bases from J, leaving 6 bases between. The CDR3 totals 13 residues. The record originates from a study of regulatory T cells in long-lasting Graves disease. This sample also belongs to another study, concerning T cells in Graves' hyperthyroidism and ophthalmopathy. From that second work: Stable Graves' hyperthyroidism meant no ophthalmopathy progression within 18 months.

The TCR originated in a woman aged 25 to 39 with Graves disease. V gene TRBV29-1 combines with J gene TRBJ1-4; D gene unclear. Specimen: peripheral blood mononuclear cells (PBMCs), collected at new diagnosis, from a patient treated with antithyroid drugs. DNA for the CDR3: TGCAGCGTTGCGGCAGCAACTAATGAAAAACTGTTTTTT. Amino acids: CSVAAATNEKLFF.